This passage covers 10 T cell receptor beta chains from one sample sequenced in a study of T-cell memory formation after mild COVID-19. MiXCR, applied by TCRdb to the 5' RACE reads, yields one record per CDR3 protein. The sample has roughly 99,000 distinct CDR3 sequences; 14% are singletons. Sequencing was performed on PBMCs or a T cell subset sorted from them (not recorded which). The receptor set was obtained from a young man who had mild COVID-19 (a few samples of this study predate the infection). Cell type and time point are not known.

Note on this clonotype: An end of the junction differs from the germline gene, which may be a read error. The CDR3 is CASSLSSSPSGGF. The CDR3, as DNA: TGCGCCAGCAGCCTATCCTCCTCCCCGTCGGGAGGCTTC. The chain employs TRBV4-3 and TRBJ2-1; TRBD2 matches at 7 bases. CDR3 length equals 13 residues. CDR1 and CDR2 from the germline V gene are LGHNA and YSLEER.

This clonotype was recorded a few times. This rearrangement joins TRBV7-9 to TRBJ2-7; TRBD1 is a possible D gene (5 bases). CDR3 size: 18 residues. V lost 1 base and J lost 3, with 22 bases in between. Germline CDR1 and CDR2: SEHNR and FQNEAQ (reference sequence). DNA of the CDR3: TGTGCCAGCAGCTTAGGCCTATACCCGATGACAGTACACTACGAGCAGTACTTC. Translation: CASSLGLYPMTVHYEQYF.

This clonotype came up many times. The chain joins TRBV6-1 to TRBJ2-2, with no clear D. CDR3 length equals 15 residues. CDR1 is MNHNS and CDR2 is SASEGT in the germline V gene. V was pared by 1 base and J by 5 bases, with 11 bases between. The CDR3 sequence: CASSEVLAETGELFF. CDR3 bases: TGTGCCAGCAGTGAAGTCTTGGCGGAGACCGGGGAGCTGTTTTTT.

The chain links TRBV19 to TRBJ1-1, with TRBD1 matching 7 bases. This CDR3 is 14 amino acids long. In germline, CDR1 is LNHDA, CDR2 SQIVND (reference sequence). The ends lost 6 bases at V and 5 bases at J; junction bases unmatched: 9. The CDR3 sequence: CASSQTGFRTEAFF. The CDR3 DNA reads as TGTGCCAGTAGCCAGACAGGGTTCCGGACTGAAGCTTTCTTT.

This clonotype was seen only a few times. This sequence joins TRBV12-3 or TRBV12-4 and TRBJ1-5; the match to TRBD1 covers 7 bases. V trimming: 5 bases; J trimming: 3 bases; junction bases outside the gene matches: 4. This CDR3 has 14 residues. DNA of the CDR3: TGTGCCAGCAGTGAAGACAGGGCCAATCAGCCCCAGCATTTT. Translated, it gives CASSEDRANQPQHF.

The V and J genes are TRBV4-1 and TRBJ1-1, with D hard to call. V was shortened by 4 bases and J by 0 bases, with 9 bases between the two germline ends. Per germline, CDR1 MGHRA and CDR2 YSYEKL. CDR3 size: 14 residues. The CDR3 region is CASSPFHMNTEAFF. The CDR3 region has the DNA TGCGCCAGCAGCCCATTTCACATGAACACTGAAGCTTTCTTT.

This clonotype was observed many times. This chain joins TRBV29-1 and TRBJ1-6; D perhaps matches TRBD1 (6 bases). Between the trimmed V and J ends, which lost 3 bases and 5 bases, there was a span of 8 bases. In germline, CDR1 is SQVTM, CDR2 ANQGSEA. CDR3 length equals 13 residues. The CDR3 bases are TGCAGCGTTGACTCAGGGGATAATTCACCCCTCCACTTT. This sequence encodes CSVDSGDNSPLHF.

This clonotype has ten or more counts. The chain links TRBV29-1 to TRBJ2-2; 7 nucleotides agree with TRBD2. This CDR3 contains 15 residues. Germline V gene sequence: CDR1 SQVTM, CDR2 ANQGSEA. Trimming took 4 bases from V and 5 from J; bases not matched to a gene: 10. CDR3 amino acids: CSVGGLAVETGELFF. As DNA, the CDR3 is TGCAGCGTTGGAGGTCTAGCGGTGGAAACCGGGGAGCTGTTTTTT.

The chain is built from TRBV12-5 and TRBJ2-7; 10 nucleotides match TRBD2. V lost 1 base and J lost 4; bases outside the gene matches: 4. CDR1 LGHNT and CDR2 FRNRAP come from the germline V gene. The CDR3 runs 15 residues. The CDR3, as DNA: TGTGCTAGTGGTTTGGGGACTAGCGGAGGATACGAGCAGTACTTC. The encoded protein is CASGLGTSGGYEQYF.

In this sample, this clonotype turned up a few times. V is TRBV21-1 and J is TRBJ2-4; no check of the table's D call, TRBD1, against the DNA was made. TRBV21-1 is a recognized pseudogene. This CDR3 is 15 amino acids long. CDR3 DNA sequence: TGTGCCAGCAGCAAGAGGGGAGAGAGTAAAAACATTCAGTACTTC. Translated: CASSKRGESKNIQYF.